This T cell receptor beta chain was retrieved from a study of metastatic and nonmetastatic thyroid tumors. Study overall: Repertoire data that came from the blood and tumor or nodule tissue of malignant and benign thyroid patients were compared.

Original processing methods: Differences in CDR3 between clinicopathological groups were drawn on to build a classifier intended to discriminate distant-metastatic papillary thyroid cancer patients. TCRdb re-called clones via MiXCR from the PCR reads. What appears here as the V and J calls and clone size reflects TCRdb's work, not the paper's. The table records 20,000 or so clones, about 20% of them present only once. Not a single patient had been given any form of treatment at any point before undergoing thyroid surgery. This clone was seen at least ten times. Its target is unknown. Study results and limitations: Malignant thyroid tumors reportedly exceeded benign nodules significantly in TCR beta diversity, with the difference appearing in blood and tumor.

V lost 6 bases and J lost 2; bases outside the gene matches: 7. In germline, CDR1 is SGHKS, CDR2 YYEKEE (reference sequence). CDR3 length equals 15 residues. Sequencing was performed on tumor tissue. This clonotype was obtained from a male donor with papillary thyroid cancer or a benign thyroid nodule (not recorded which). Some clones in this sample may be carry-over from other donors' samples. V gene TRBV5-5 combines with J gene TRBJ2-3, with 9 bases aligning to TRBD1. CDR3: CASTSTGGITDTQYF. The DNA of the CDR3 is TGTGCCAGCACCTCGACAGGGGGGATCACAGATACGCAGTATTTT.